The source of this TCR beta chain is a study of blood T cell repertoires in COVID-19. Across the whole study: Collection of acute and convalescent COVID-19 samples took place in the United States, Italy and Spain.

With 1 base removed from V and 6 bases from J, the gap between germline ends came to 12 bases. This CDR3 contains 14 residues. Germline CDR1 and CDR2: SGHDT and YYEEEE. Original data processing: The authors estimated nucleated cell counts from reference gene primer amplification. Profiled with immunoSEQ multiplex PCR; TCRdb holds only in-frame clones, not every one. The V and J calls and clone size come from that table; D and trimming were worked out from the DNA. The sample has 30,000 to 40,000 clones; roughly 86% are singletons. This TCR came from a man between 70 and 80 years old with acute or convalescent COVID-19. This chain joins TRBV5-6 and TRBJ2-3, with a possible D match to TRBD2 (5 bases). Sequenced material: peripheral blood. CDR3 DNA sequence: TGTGCCAGCAGCTTGACGACGGGCGGGGATACGCAGTATTTT. It is translated as CASSLTTGGDTQYF.